This paragraph covers one T cell receptor beta chain sequence. What it binds is unknown. A single record per CDR3 protein comes from TCRdb applying MiXCR to the 5' RACE reads. This sample has under 300,000 distinct CDR3 sequences, with about 15% found just once. This sample stems from a study of T-cell memory formation after mild COVID-19. Study-level results: Second-wave clones reaching peak frequency on day 37 lacked confirmed SARS-CoV-2 specificity.

With 4 bases removed from V and 8 bases from J, the gap between germline ends came to 19 bases. The length of the CDR3 is 15 residues. From germline, CDR1 is SGHNT and CDR2 YYREEE (reference sequence). Sequencing was performed on PBMCs or a T cell subset sorted from them (not recorded which). The rearrangement links TRBV5-4 to TRBJ2-1; TRBD1 is a possible D gene (6 bases). The clonotype was recovered from a man in his late teens or twenties who had mild COVID-19 (a few samples of this study predate the infection). Cell type and time point are not known. The CDR3 DNA is TGTGCCAGCAGCCCCCAGAACAGGGTTGGGGATGAGCAGTTCTTC. Its protein product is CASSPQNRVGDEQFF.